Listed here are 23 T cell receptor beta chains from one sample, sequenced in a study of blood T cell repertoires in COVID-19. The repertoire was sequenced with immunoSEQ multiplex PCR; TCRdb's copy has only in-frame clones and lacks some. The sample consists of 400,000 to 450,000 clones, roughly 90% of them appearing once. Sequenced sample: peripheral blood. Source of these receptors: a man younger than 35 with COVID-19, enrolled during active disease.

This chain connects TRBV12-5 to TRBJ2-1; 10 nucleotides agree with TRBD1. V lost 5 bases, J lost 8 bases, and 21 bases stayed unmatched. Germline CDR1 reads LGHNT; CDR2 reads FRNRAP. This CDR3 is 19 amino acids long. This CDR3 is CASGPSFAPGQGRKDEQFF. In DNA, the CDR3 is TGTGCTAGTGGTCCCTCATTCGCCCCGGGACAGGGGAGAAAGGATGAGCAGTTCTTC.

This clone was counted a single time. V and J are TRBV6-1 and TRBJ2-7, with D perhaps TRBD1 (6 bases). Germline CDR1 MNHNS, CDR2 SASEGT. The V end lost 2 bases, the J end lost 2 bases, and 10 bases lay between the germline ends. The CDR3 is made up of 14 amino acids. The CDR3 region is CASSEFGQTYEQYF. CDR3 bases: TGTGCCAGCAGTGAATTCGGACAGACCTACGAGCAGTACTTC.

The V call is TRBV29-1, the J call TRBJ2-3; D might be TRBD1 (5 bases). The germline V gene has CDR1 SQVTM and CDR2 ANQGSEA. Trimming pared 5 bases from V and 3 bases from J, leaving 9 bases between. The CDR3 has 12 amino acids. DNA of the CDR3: TGCAGCGTTTCGACAGAGACAGATACGCAGTATTTT. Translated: CSVSTETDTQYF.

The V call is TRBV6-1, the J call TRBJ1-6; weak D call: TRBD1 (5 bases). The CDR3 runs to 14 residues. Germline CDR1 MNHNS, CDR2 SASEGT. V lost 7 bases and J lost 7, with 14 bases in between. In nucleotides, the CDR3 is TGTGCCAGCACCAATAAGCAGGGAAATTCACCCCTCCACTTT. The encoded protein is CASTNKQGNSPLHF.

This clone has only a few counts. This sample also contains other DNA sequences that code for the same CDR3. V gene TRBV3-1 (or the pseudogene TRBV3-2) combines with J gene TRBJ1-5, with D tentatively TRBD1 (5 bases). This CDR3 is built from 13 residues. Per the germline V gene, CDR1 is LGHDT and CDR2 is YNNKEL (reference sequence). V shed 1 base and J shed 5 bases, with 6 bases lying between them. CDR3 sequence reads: CASSQGRDQPQHF. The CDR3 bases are TGTGCCAGCAGCCAAGGCAGGGATCAGCCCCAGCATTTT.

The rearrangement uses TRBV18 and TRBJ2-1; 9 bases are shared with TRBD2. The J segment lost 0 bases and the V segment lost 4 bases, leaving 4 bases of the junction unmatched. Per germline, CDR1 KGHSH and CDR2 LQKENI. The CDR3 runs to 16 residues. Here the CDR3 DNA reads TGTGCCAGCTCACTCTCTAGCGGGGACTCCTACAATGAGCAGTTCTTC. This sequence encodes CASSLSSGDSYNEQFF.

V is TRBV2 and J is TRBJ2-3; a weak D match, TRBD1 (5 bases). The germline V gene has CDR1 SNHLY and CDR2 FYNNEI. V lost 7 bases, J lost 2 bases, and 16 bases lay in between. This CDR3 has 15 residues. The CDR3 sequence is CASKTETVNTDTQYF. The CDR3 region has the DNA TGTGCCAGCAAGACAGAAACGGTGAACACAGATACGCAGTATTTT.

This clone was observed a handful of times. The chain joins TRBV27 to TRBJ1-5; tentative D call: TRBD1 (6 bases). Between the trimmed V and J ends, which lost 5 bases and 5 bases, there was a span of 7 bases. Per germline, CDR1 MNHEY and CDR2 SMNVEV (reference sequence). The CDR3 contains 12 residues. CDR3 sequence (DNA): TGTGCCAGCAGTACAGGGCATCAGCCCCAGCATTTT. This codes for CASSTGHQPQHF.

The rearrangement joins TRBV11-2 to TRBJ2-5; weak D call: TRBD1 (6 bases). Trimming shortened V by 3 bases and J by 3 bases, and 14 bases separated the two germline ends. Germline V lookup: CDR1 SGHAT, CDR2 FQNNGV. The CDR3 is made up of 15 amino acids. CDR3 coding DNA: TGTGCCAGCAGCTTCGGGGCAGGGGCTGAAGAGACCCAGTACTTC. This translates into CASSFGAGAEETQYF. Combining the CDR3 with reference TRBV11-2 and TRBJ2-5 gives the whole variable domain EAGVAQSPRYKIIEKRQSVAFWCNPISGHATLYWYQQILGQGPKLLIQFQNNGVVDDSQLPKDRFSAERLKGVDSTLKIQPAKLEDSAVYLCASSFGAGAEETQYFGPGTRLLVL.

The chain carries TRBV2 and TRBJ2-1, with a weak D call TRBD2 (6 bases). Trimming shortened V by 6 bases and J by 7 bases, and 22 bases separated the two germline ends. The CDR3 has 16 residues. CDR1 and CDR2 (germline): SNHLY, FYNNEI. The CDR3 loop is CASRDPSVTSVNEQFF. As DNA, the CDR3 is TGTGCCAGCAGGGATCCTAGCGTCACCTCGGTAAATGAGCAGTTCTTC.

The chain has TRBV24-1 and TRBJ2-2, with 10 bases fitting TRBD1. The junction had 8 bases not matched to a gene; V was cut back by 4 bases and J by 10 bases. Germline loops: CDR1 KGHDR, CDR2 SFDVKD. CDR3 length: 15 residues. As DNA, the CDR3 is TGTGCCACCAGTGACCCGGGACAGGGGCGGGCGGAGCTGTTTTTT. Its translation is CATSDPGQGRAELFF.

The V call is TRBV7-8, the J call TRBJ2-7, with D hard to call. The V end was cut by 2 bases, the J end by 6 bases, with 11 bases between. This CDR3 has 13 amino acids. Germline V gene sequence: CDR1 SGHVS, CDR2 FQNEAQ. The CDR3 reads CASSLSYLGEQYF. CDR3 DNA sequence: TGTGCCAGCAGCTTATCTTACCTCGGCGAGCAGTACTTC.

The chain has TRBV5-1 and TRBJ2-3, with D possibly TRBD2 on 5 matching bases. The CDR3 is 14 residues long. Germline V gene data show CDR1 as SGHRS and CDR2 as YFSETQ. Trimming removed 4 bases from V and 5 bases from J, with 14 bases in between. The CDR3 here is CASSPELAGDTQYF. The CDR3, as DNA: TGCGCCAGCAGCCCGGAGCTAGCTGGAGATACGCAGTATTTT.

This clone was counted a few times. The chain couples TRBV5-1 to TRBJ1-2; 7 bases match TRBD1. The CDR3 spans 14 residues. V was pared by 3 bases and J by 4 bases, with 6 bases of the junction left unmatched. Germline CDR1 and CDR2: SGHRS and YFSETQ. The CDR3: CASSSRQGGYGYTF. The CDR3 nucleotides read TGCGCCAGCAGCTCCCGACAGGGTGGCTATGGCTACACCTTC.

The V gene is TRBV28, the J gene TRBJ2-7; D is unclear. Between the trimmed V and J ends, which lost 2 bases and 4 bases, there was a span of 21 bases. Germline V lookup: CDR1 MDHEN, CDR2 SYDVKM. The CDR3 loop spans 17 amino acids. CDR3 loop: CASSLGGLGGTQYEQYF. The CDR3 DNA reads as TGTGCCAGCAGTTTAGGCGGCCTCGGCGGTACCCAATACGAGCAGTACTTC.

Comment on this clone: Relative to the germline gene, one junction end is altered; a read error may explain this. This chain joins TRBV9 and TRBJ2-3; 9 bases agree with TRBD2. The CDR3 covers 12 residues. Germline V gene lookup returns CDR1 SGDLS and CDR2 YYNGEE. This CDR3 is CARSGGPDTQYF. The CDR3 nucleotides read TGTGCCAGAAGCGGGGGGCCAGATACGCAGTATTTT.

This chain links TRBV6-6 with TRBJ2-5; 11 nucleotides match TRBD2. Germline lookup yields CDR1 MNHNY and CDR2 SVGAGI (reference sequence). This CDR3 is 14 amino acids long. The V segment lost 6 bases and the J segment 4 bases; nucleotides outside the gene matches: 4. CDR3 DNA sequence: TGTGCCAGCAGCCACCTAGCGGGGGGAGAGACCCAGTACTTC. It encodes CASSHLAGGETQYF.

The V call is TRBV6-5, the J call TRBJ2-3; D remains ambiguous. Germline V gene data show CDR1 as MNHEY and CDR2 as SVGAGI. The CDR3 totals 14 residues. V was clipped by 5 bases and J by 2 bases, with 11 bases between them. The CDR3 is CASSIVEYTDTQYF. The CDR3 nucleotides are TGTGCCAGCAGTATTGTGGAGTACACAGATACGCAGTATTTT.

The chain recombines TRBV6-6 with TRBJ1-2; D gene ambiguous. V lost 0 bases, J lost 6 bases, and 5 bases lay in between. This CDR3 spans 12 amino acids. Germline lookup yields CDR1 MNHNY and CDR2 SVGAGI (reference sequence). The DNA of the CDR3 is TGTGCCAGCAGTTACTCGTCAGATGGCTACACCTTC. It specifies CASSYSSDGYTF.

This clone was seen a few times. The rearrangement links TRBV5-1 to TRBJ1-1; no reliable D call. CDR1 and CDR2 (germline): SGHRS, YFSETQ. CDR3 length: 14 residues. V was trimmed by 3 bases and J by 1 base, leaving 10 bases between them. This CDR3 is CASSSQTPNTEAFF. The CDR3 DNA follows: TGCGCCAGCAGCTCTCAAACACCGAACACTGAAGCTTTCTTT.

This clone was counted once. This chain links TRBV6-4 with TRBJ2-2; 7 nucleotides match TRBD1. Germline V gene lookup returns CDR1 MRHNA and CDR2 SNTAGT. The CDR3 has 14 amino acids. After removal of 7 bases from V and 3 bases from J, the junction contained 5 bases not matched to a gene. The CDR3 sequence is CASKGDRYTGELFF. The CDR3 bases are TGTGCCAGCAAGGGGGACAGATACACCGGGGAGCTGTTTTTT.

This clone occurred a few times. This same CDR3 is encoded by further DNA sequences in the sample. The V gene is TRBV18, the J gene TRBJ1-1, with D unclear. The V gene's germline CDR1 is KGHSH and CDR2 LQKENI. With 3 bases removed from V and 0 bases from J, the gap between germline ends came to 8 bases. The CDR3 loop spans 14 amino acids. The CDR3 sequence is CASSPGHLNTEAFF. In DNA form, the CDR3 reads TGTGCCAGCTCACCTGGCCACCTGAACACTGAAGCTTTCTTT.

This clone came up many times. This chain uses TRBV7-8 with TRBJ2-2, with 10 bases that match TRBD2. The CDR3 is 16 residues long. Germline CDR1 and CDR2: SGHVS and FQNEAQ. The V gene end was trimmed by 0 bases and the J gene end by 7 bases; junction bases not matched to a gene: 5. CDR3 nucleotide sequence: TGTGCCAGCAGCTTAGCGGGAGCGGGGGGGAGCGGGGAGCTGTTTTTT. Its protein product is CASSLAGAGGSGELFF.